This T cell receptor (beta chain) was profiled in a study of CD8 T cells in ankylosing spondylitis. Notes on the study in general: Seemingly distinctive of ankylosing spondylitis blood was a TCR beta motif formed by eight highly homologous variants. Some of the motif variants had earlier been found in reactive arthritis patients' fluid and blood. From matched ankylosing spondylitis synovial fluid, disease-linked clones were reportedly recovered at significantly enriched levels.

TCRdb itself ran the 5' RACE reads through MiXCR, one entry per CDR3 protein. The sample has a few hundred thousand distinct CDR3 sequences; 8% are singletons. This clonotype was detected a few times. Its specificity is not known. This CDR3 has 13 residues. V shed 6 bases, J shed 4 bases, and the junction held 2 bases outside the gene matches. Germline CDR1 reads SQVTM; CDR2 reads ANQGSEA. The material sequenced was blood, either unsorted or a sorted T cell fraction (not recorded which). The chain uses TRBV29-1 and TRBJ1-6; 8 bases are shared with TRBD1. This TCR came from a male donor with ankylosing spondylitis. Written as DNA, the CDR3 is TGCAGCGTGGGGACAGGATATAATTCACCCCTCCACTTT. Translated, it gives CSVGTGYNSPLHF.